The present TCR beta chain was sequenced within a study of blood T cell repertoires in COVID-19. Study background: The analysed material was cDNA or gDNA that came from T cells, B-cell-depleted T cells, or PBMCs.

Clones were read by immunoSEQ multiplex PCR, and TCRdb kept only the in-frame ones, dropping some. Of 99,000 or so clones listed, 70% to 85% were seen once; the top ten hold approximately 3.6%. Trimming took off 8 bases at V and 9 bases at J, with 11 bases between the two ends. CDR3 size: 11 residues. Germline V lookup: CDR1 SNHLY, CDR2 FYNNEI. The TCR comes from a woman of 80 years or more with active or convalescent COVID-19. The J gene is TRBJ2-1, the V gene TRBV2; tentative D call: TRBD2 (7 bases). Sample: peripheral blood. CDR3 coding DNA: TGTGCCAGCGGGGGGGCATTTGAGCAGTTCTTC. Protein sequence: CASGGAFEQFF.